Ten or more counts support the clone carrying this T cell receptor beta chain. Its target is not known. From RNA, the CDR3 regions of TCR beta chains were amplified and sequenced. HTBI-primed RT-PCR formed the first round, and a multiplex PCR formed the second. MiXCR, run by TCRdb on the multiplex PCR reads, gives a single entry per CDR3 protein. This table holds about 400,000 distinct CDR3 sequences, around 17% found once. The data were taken from a study of Graves' ophthalmopathy and Graves' hyperthyroidism. Germline V gives CDR1 SNHLY, CDR2 FYNNEI. This CDR3 is built from 14 residues. V dropped 3 bases and J dropped 8 bases, with 14 bases sitting between them. Study-level findings and limits: With a specificity of around 76% and a sensitivity of roughly 71%, the model predicted ophthalmopathy progression.

The sequence was collected from a woman aged 18-29 years with Graves' ophthalmopathy. The V gene is TRBV2, the J gene TRBJ2-1; either TRBD1 or TRBD2 may fit D (5 bases each). The source material was peripheral blood. This CDR3 reads CASSEGLALHEQFF. The CDR3 DNA is TGTGCCAGCAGTGAGGGGCTAGCTTTGCATGAGCAGTTCTTC.